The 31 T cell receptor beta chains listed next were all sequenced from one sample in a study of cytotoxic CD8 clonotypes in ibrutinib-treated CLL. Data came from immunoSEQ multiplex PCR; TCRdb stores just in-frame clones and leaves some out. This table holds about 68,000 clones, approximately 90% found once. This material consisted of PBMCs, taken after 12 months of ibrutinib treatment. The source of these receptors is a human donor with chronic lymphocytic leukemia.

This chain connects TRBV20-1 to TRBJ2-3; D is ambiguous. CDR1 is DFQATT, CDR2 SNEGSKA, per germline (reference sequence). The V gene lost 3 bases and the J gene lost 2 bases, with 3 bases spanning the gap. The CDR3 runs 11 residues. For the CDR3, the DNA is TGCAGTGCTAGCCCCACAGATACGCAGTATTTT. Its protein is CSASPTDTQYF.

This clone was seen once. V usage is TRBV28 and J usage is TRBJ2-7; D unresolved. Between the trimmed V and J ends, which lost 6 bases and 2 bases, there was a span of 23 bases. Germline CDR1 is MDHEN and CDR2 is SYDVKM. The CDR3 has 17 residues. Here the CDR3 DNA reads TGTGCCAGCAGACGACTGGACGACGAGGTGAGACCCTACGAGCAGTACTTC. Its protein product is CASRRLDDEVRPYEQYF.

The CDR3 nucleotides read TGTGCCAGCAGTCCTGACAGGGAGCAGCCCCAGCATTTT. Translating it yields CASSPDREQPQHF. This chain uses TRBV7-8 with TRBJ1-5; 7 nucleotides line up with TRBD1. The CDR3 loop spans 13 amino acids. The trim removed 6 bases at V and 7 bases at J, leaving 6 bases unmatched. From germline, CDR1 is SGHVS and CDR2 FQNEAQ.

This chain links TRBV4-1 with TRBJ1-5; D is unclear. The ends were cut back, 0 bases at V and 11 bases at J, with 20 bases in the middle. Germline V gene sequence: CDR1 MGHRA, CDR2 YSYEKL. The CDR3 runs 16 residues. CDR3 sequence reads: CASSQEGLGPAVAQHF. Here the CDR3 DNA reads TGCGCCAGCAGCCAAGAAGGTTTGGGCCCCGCCGTGGCCCAGCATTTT.

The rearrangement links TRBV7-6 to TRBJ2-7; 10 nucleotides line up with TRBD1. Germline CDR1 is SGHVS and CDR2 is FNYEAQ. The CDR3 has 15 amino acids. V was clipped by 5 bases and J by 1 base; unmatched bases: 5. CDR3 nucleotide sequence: TGTGCCAGCAGCCAACCGGGACAGGGGTCCTACGAGCAGTACTTC. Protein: CASSQPGQGSYEQYF. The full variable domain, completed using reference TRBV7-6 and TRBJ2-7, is GAGVSQSPRYKVTKRGQDVALRCDPISGHVSLYWYRQALGQGPEFLTYFNYEAQQDKSGLPNDRFSAERPEGSISTLTIQRTEQRDSAMYRCASSQPGQGSYEQYFGPGTRLTVT.

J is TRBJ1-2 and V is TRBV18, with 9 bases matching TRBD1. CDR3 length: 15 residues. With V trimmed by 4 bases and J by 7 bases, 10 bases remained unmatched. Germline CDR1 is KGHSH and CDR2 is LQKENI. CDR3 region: CASSLARDRDPGYTF. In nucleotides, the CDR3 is TGTGCCAGCTCACTAGCCCGGGACAGGGATCCTGGCTACACCTTC.

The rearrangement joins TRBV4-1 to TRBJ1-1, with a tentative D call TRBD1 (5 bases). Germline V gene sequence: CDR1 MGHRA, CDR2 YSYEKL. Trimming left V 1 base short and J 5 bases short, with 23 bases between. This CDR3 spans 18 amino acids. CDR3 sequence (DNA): TGCGCCAGCAGCCAAGCCCCCCTTCGACAGACGAACGTGACTGAAGCTTTCTTT. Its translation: CASSQAPLRQTNVTEAFF.

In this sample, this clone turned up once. As DNA, the CDR3 is TGTGCCAGCTCACGCGGACAGGGGGCATCGTTAAACACTGAAGCTTTCTTT. Amino acid sequence: CASSRGQGASLNTEAFF. The chain carries TRBV18 and TRBJ1-1; 11 nucleotides line up with TRBD1. This CDR3 is built from 17 residues. V dropped 4 bases and J dropped 2; count of bases not matched to a gene: 9. In germline, CDR1 is KGHSH, CDR2 LQKENI.

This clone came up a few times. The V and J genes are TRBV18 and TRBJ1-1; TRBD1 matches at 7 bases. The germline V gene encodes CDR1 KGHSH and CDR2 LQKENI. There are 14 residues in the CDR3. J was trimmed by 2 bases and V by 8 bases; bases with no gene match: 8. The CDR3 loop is CASRSTGTNTEAFF. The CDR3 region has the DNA TGTGCCAGCAGGTCGACAGGGACCAACACTGAAGCTTTCTTT.

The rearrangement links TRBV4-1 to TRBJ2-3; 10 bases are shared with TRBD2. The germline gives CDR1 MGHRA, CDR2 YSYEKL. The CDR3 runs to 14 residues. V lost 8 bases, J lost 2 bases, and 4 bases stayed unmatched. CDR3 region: CASRTSGYTDTQYF. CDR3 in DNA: TGCGCCAGCCGGACTAGCGGATACACAGATACGCAGTATTTT.

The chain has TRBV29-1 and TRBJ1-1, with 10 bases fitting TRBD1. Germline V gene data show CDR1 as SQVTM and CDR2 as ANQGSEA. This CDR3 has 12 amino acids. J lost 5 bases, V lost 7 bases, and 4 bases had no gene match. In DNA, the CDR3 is TGCAGCGCTGACAGGGGGCAAACTGAAGCTTTCTTT. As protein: CSADRGQTEAFF.

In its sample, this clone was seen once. CDR3 sequence reads: CASSLLAGSKITKNIQYF. The CDR3 region has the DNA TGTGCCAGTAGTCTCTTAGCGGGATCTAAGATTACCAAAAACATTCAGTACTTC. The chain carries TRBV19 and TRBJ2-4; 8 bases line up with TRBD2. The length of the CDR3 is 18 residues. Germline loops: CDR1 LNHDA, CDR2 SQIVND (reference sequence). V lost 5 bases to trimming and J lost 2 bases; unmatched junction nucleotides: 14.

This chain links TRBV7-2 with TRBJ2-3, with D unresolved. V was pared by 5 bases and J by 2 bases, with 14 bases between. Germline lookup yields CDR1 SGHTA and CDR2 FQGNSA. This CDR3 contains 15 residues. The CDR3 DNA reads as TGTGCCAGCAGCGTCGACTGGAGAAACACAGATACGCAGTATTTT. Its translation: CASSVDWRNTDTQYF.

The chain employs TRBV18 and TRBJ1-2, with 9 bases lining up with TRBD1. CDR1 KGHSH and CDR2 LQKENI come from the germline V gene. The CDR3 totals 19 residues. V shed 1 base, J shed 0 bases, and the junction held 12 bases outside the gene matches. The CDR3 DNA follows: TGTGCCAGCTCACCACTAAGTGGGACAGGGACACAAGCTAACTATGGCTACACCTTC. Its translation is CASSPLSGTGTQANYGYTF. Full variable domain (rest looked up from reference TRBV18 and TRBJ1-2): NAGVMQNPRHLVRRRGQEARLRCSPMKGHSHVYWYRQLPEEGLKFMVYLQKENIIDESGMPKERFSAEFPKEGPSILRIQQVVRGDSAAYFCASSPLSGTGTQANYGYTFGSGTRLTVV.

The CDR3 DNA follows: TGTGCCAGCAGTTTTCCCCCTAGCGGGAGGGCAGCTGCTTACGAGCAGTACTTC. Amino acids: CASSFPPSGRAAAYEQYF. The chain combines TRBV28 with TRBJ2-7, with TRBD2 identical over 12 bases. Per germline, CDR1 MDHEN and CDR2 SYDVKM. J gave up 4 bases and V 3 bases, and 13 bases lay outside the gene matches. This CDR3 comprises 18 residues.

The CDR3 is CASSSRRSLNTEAFF. CDR3 nucleotide sequence: TGTGCCAGCAGCTCCCGAAGAAGCCTTAACACTGAAGCTTTCTTT. This chain connects TRBV6-6 to TRBJ1-1; D gene ambiguous. The CDR3 length is 15 residues. The germline V and J ends were trimmed by 6 bases and 2 bases, with 16 bases remaining between them. Germline CDR1 and CDR2: MNHNY and SVGAGI (reference sequence).

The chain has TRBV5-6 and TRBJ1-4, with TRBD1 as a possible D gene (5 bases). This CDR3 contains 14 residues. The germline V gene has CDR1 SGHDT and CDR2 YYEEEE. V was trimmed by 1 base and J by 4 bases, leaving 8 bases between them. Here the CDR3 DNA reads TGTGCCAGCAGCTTGCACAGGTTTAATGAAAAACTGTTTTTT. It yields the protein CASSLHRFNEKLFF.

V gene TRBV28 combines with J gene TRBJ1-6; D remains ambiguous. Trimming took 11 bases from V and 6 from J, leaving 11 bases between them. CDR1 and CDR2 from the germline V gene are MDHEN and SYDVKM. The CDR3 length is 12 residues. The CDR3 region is CAHSDFNSPLHF. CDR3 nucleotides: TGTGCCCATTCGGATTTTAATTCACCCCTCCACTTT.

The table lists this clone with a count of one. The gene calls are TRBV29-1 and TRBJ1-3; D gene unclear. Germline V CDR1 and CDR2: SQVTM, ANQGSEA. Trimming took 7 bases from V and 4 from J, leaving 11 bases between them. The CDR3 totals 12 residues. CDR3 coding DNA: TGCAGCGCTTTTGAGGCCGGAAACACCATATATTTT. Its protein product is CSAFEAGNTIYF.

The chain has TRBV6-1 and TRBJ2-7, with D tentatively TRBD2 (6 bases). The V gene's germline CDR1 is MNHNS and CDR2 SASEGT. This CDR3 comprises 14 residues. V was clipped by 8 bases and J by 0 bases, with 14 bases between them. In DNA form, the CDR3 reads TGTGCCAGCCGTGGGGAACTAGCCTCCTACGAGCAGTACTTC. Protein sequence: CASRGELASYEQYF.

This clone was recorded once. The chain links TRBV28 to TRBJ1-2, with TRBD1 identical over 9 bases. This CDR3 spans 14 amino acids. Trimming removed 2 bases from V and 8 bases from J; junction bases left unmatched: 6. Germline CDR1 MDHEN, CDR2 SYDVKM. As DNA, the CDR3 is TGTGCCAGCAGTTTACGGGACAGGGTACGAGGCTACACCTTC. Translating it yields CASSLRDRVRGYTF.

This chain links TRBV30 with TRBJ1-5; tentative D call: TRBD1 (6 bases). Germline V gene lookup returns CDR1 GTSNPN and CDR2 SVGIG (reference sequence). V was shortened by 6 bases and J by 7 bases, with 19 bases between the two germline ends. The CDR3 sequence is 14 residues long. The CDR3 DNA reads TGTGCCTGTGGGGCGGGGGCTTCAAGACAGCCCCAGCATTTT. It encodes CACGAGASRQPQHF.

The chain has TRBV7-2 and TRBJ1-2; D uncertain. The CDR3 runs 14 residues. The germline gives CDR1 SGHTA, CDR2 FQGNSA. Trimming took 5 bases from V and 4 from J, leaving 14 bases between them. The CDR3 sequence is CASSLHLSSYGYTF. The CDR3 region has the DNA TGTGCCAGCAGCCTGCACCTTAGCTCCTATGGCTACACCTTC.

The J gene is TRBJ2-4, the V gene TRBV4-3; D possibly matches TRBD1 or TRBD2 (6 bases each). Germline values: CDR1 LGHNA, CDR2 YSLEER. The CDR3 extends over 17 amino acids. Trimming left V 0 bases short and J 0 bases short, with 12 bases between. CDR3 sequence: CASSQEVRGEAKNIQYF. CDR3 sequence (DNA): TGCGCCAGCAGCCAAGAGGTAAGGGGGGAAGCCAAAAACATTCAGTACTTC.

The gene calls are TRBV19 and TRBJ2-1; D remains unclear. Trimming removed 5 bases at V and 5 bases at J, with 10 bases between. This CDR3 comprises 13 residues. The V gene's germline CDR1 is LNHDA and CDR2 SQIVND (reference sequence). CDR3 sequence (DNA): TGTGCCAGTAGTCCCAGTCTCGACAATGAGCAGTTCTTC. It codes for CASSPSLDNEQFF.

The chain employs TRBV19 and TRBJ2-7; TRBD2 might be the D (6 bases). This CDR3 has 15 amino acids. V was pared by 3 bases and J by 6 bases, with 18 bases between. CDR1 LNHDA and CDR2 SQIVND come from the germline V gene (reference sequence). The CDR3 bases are TGTGCCAGTAGTATCTCGACGGGAGAGGTGGGCGAGCAGTACTTC. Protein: CASSISTGEVGEQYF.

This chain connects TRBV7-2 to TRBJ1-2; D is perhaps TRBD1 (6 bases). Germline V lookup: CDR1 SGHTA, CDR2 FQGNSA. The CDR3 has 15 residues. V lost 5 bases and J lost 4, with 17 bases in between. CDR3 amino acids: CASSPQGGGGYGYTF. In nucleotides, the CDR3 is TGTGCCAGCAGCCCGCAAGGGGGGGGTGGCTATGGCTACACCTTC. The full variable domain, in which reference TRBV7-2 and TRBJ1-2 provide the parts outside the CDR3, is GAGVSQSPSNKVTEKGKDVELRCDPISGHTALYWYRQSLGQGLEFLIYFQGNSAPDKSGLPSDRFSAERTGGSVSTLTIQRTQQEDSAVYLCASSPQGGGGYGYTFGSGTRLTVV.

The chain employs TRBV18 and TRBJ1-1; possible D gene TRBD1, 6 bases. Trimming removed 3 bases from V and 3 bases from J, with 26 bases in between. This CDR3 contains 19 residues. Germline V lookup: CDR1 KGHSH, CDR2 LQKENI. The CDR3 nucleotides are TGTGCCAGCTCACCCTCCAGGGGCAGGGCCGGATTTTTAGACACTGAAGCTTTCTTT. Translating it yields CASSPSRGRAGFLDTEAFF. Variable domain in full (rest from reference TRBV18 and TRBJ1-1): NAGVMQNPRHLVRRRGQEARLRCSPMKGHSHVYWYRQLPEEGLKFMVYLQKENIIDESGMPKERFSAEFPKEGPSILRIQQVVRGDSAAYFCASSPSRGRAGFLDTEAFFGQGTRLTVV.

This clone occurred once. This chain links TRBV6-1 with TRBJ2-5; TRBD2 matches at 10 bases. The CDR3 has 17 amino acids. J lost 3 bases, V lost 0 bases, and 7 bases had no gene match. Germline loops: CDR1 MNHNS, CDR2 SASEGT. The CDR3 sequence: CASSEASWLAGEETQYF. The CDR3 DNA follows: TGTGCCAGCAGTGAAGCTTCATGGCTAGCGGGGGAAGAGACCCAGTACTTC.

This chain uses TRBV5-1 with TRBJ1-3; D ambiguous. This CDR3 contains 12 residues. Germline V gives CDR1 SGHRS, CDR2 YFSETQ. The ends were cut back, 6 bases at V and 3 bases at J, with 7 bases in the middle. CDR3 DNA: TGCGCCAGCAAGGGTGGTGGAAACACCATATATTTT. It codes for CASKGGGNTIYF.

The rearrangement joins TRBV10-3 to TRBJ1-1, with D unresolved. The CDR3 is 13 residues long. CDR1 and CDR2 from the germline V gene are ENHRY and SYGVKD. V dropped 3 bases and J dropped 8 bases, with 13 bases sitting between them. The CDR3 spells CAISDYKTPEAFF. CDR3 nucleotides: TGTGCCATCAGTGACTACAAAACTCCCGAAGCTTTCTTT.